Listed below are T cell receptor beta chains from one sample, sequenced in a study of T cell changes during pregnancy in multiple sclerosis. The data were produced by immunoSEQ multiplex PCR, yet TCRdb's version contains in-frame clones alone and is incomplete. The table records roughly 29,000 clones, around nine tenths of them present only once. This specimen consisted of CD8+ T cells from peripheral blood mononuclear cells, obtained before pregnancy. All receptors come from a female donor with multiple sclerosis, enrolled in a pregnancy study. Both conserved end residues are part of each CDR3. Fields, in order: clone size, D gene, J gene, V gene, CDR3 DNA, CDR3 protein. D genes are given only for firm matches. Clone size appears in some rows only: once, few, many, or a class for an expanded clone.

- - TRBJ1-1 TRBV2 TGTGCCAGCAATGGGGGCTACACTGAAGCTTTCTTT CASNGGYTEAFF
- TRBD1 TRBJ2-5 TRBV6-6 TGTGCCAGCAGCCCCCGTAAGGGGGCAGGTCAAGAGACCCAGTACTTC CASSPRKGAGQETQYF
- TRBD1 TRBJ1-5 TRBV2 TGTGCCAGCAGTTTGGGGATTTGGGACAGGACACAAAATCAGCCCCAGCATTTT CASSLGIWDRTQNQPQHF
once - TRBJ2-7 TRBV7-7 TGTGCTAGCAGCCCACTTCTGGGTTTCGGGACTGTGGGCTACGAGCAGTACTTC CASSPLLGFGTVGYEQYF
- - TRBJ1-1 TRBV9 TGTGCCAGCAGCGTAGGGACGGGAAACACTGAAGCTTTCTTT CASSVGTGNTEAFF
once - TRBJ2-2 TRBV7-9 TGTGCCAGCAGTTCCATGAGCGCCGGGGAGCTGTTTTTT CASSSMSAGELFF
- TRBD2 TRBJ2-5 TRBV6-6 TGTGCCAGCAGCCGCCGGACTAGCGGGGGCCCCTCCCAGTACTTC CASSRRTSGGPSQYF
- TRBD1 TRBJ2-7 TRBV6-5 TGTGCCAGCAGTTATTCCGGGACAGGGACGGCCGAGCAGTACTTC CASSYSGTGTAEQYF
- - TRBJ1-2 TRBV10-1 TGCGCCAGCCCGACAACCTCCGGGACACAAGACACCCATTATGGCTACACCTTC CASPTTSGTQDTHYGYTF
- TRBD2 TRBJ2-2 TRBV10-3 TGTGCCATCAGTACACTAGCGGGGGCGAACGGGGAGCTGTTTTTT CAISTLAGANGELFF
- - TRBJ2-5 TRBV11-3 TGTGCCAGCAGCGCCAGAGAAGGAGGGCTCAAAGAGACCCAGTACTTC CASSAREGGLKETQYF
- TRBD1 TRBJ1-4 TRBV6-1 TGTGCCAGCAGTGTGTTAAAGGGGGCGGACGAAAAACTGTTTTTT CASSVLKGADEKLFF
- TRBD2 TRBJ2-7 TRBV7-9 TGTGCCAGCACCCCGGGACTAGCGGGGTCCTACGAGCAGTACTTC CASTPGLAGSYEQYF